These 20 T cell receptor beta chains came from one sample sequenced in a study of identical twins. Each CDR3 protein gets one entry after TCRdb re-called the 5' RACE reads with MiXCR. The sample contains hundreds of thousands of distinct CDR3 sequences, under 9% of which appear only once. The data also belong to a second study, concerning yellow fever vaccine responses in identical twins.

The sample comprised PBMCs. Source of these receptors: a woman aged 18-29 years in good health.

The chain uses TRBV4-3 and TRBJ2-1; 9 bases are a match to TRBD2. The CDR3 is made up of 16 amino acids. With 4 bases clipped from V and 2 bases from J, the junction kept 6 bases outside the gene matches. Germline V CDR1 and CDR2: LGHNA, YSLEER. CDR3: CASSPRVAGAYNEQFF. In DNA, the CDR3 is TGCGCCAGCAGCCCAAGAGTAGCGGGGGCCTACAATGAGCAGTTCTTC.

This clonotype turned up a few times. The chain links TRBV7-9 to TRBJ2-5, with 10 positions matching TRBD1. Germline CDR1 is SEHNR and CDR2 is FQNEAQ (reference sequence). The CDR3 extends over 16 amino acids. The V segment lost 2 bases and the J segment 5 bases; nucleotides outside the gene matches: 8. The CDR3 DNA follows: TGTGCCAGCAGCTTACCGGGACGGACAGGGGGGGAGACCCAGTACTTC. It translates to CASSLPGRTGGETQYF.

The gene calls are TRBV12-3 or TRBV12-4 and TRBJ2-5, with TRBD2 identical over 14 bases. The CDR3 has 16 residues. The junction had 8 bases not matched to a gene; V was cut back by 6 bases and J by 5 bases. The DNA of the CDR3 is TGTGCCAGCAGACCGACTAGCGGGAGGGAGGTGGAGACCCAGTACTTC. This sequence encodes CASRPTSGREVETQYF.

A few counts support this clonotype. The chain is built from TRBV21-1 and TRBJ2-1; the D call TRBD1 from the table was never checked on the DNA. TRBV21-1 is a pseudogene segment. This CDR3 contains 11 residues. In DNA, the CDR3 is TGTGCCAGCAGCAGACAGACAGGGAAGTTCTTC. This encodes CASSRQTGKFF.

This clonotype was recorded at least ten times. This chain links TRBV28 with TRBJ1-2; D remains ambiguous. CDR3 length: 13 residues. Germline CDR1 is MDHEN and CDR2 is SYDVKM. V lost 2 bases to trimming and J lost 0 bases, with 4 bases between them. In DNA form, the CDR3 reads TGTGCCAGCAGTTTAATCACTAACTATGGCTACACCTTC. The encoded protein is CASSLITNYGYTF.

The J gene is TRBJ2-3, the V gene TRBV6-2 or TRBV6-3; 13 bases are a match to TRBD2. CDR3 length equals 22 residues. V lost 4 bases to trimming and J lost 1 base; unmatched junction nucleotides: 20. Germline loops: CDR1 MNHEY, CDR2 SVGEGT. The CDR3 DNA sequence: TGTGCCAGCAGTTCTAGACTAGCGGGAGGTTTCAGTACCAATTCACGCACAGATACGCAGTATTTT. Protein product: CASSSRLAGGFSTNSRTDTQYF.

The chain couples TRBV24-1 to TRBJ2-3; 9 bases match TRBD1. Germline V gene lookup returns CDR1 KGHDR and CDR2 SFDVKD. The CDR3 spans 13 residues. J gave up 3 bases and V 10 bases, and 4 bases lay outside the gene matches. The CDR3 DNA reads TGTGCCACGGGACAGGGAGGGACAGATACGCAGTATTTT. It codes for CATGQGGTDTQYF.

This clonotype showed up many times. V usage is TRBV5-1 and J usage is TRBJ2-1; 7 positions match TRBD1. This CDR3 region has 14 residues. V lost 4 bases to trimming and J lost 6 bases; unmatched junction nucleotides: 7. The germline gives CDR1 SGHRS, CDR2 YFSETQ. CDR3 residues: CASSPGTAVNEQFF. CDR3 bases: TGCGCCAGCAGCCCCGGGACAGCTGTCAATGAGCAGTTCTTC.

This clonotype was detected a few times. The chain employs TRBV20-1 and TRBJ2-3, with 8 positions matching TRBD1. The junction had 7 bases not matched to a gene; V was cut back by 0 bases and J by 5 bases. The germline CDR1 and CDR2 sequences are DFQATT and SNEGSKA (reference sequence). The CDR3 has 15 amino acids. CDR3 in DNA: TGCAGTGCTAGAGATGAGGACAGGGTTATAGATACGCAGTATTTT. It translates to CSARDEDRVIDTQYF.

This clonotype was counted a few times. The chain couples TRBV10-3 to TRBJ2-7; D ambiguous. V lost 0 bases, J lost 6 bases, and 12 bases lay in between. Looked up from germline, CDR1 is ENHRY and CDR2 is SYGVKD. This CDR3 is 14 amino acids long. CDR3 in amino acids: CAISESVSPSEQYF. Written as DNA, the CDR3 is TGTGCCATCAGTGAGTCTGTCAGCCCCTCCGAGCAGTACTTC.

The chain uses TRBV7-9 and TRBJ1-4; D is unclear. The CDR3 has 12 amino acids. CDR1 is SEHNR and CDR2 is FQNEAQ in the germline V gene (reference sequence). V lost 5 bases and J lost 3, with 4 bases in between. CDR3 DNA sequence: TGTGCCAGCAGCGTCGCTAATGAAAAACTGTTTTTT. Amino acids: CASSVANEKLFF.

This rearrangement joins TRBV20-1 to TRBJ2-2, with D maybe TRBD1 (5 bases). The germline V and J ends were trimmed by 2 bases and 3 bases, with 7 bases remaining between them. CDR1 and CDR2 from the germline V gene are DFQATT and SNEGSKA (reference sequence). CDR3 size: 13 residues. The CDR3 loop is CSARTGYTGELFF. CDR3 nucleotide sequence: TGCAGTGCTAGAACAGGCTACACCGGGGAGCTGTTTTTT.

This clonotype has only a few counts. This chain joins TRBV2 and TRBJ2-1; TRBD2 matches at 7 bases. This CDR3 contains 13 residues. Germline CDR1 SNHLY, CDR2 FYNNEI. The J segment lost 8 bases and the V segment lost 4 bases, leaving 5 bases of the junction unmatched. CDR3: CASSGGGWDEQFF. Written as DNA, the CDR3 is TGTGCCAGCAGTGGGGGAGGGTGGGATGAGCAGTTCTTC.

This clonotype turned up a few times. The CDR3 loop reads CASRFPQGAVYEQYF. The CDR3 nucleotides read TGTGCCAGCAGATTCCCACAGGGGGCTGTCTACGAGCAGTACTTC. This chain joins TRBV28 and TRBJ2-7, with 9 nucleotides matching TRBD1. CDR1 and CDR2 (germline): MDHEN, SYDVKM. After removal of 6 bases from V and 3 bases from J, the junction contained 9 bases not matched to a gene. CDR3 length: 15 residues. Using reference TRBV28 and TRBJ2-7 for the parts outside the CDR3, the full variable domain is DVKVTQSSRYLVKRTGEKVFLECVQDMDHENMFWYRQDPGLGLRLIYFSYDVKMKEKGDIPEGYSVSREKKERFSLILESASTNQTSMYLCASRFPQGAVYEQYFGPGTRLTVT.

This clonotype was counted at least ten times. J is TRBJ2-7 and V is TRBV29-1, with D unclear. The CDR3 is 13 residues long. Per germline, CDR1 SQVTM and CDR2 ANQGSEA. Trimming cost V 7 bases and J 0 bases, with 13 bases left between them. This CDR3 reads CSAEGRHSYEQYF. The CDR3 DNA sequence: TGCAGCGCCGAAGGGCGGCACTCCTACGAGCAGTACTTC.

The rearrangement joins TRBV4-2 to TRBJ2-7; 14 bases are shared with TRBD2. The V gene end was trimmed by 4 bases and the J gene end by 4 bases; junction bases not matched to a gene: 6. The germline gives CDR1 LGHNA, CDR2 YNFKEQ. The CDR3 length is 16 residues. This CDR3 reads CASSRHGTSGSYEQYF. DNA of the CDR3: TGTGCCAGCAGCCGGCATGGGACTAGCGGGAGTTACGAGCAGTACTTC.

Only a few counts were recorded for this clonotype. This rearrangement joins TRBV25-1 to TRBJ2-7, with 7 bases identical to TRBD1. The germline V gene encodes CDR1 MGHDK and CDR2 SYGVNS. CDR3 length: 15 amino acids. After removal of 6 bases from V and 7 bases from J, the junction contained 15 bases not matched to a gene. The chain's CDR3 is CASSSAGTALGEQYF. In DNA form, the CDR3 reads TGTGCCAGCAGCTCCGCCGGGACAGCTCTAGGGGAGCAGTACTTC.

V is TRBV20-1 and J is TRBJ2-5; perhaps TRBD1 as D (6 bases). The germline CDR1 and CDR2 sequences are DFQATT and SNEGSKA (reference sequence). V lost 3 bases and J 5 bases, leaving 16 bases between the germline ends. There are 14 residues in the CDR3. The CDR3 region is CSARRTEGQETQYF. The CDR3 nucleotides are TGCAGTGCTAGGCGGACAGAAGGCCAGGAGACCCAGTACTTC.

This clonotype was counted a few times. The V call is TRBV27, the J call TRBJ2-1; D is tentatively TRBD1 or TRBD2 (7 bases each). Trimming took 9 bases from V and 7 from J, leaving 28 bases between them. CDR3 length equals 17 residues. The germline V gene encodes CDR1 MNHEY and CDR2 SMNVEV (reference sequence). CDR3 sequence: CASPAGRGGGRSNEQFF. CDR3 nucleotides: TGTGCCAGTCCGGCGGGCAGAGGGGGCGGGAGATCGAATGAGCAGTTCTTC.

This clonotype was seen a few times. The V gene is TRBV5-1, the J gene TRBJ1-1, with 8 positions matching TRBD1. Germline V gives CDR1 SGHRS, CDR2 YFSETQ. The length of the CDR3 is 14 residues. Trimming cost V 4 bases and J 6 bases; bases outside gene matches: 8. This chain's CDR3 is CASSPGGQVSEAFF. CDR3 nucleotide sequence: TGCGCCAGCAGCCCCGGGGGACAGGTGTCTGAAGCTTTCTTT.